This T cell receptor (beta chain) is drawn from a study of cytomegalovirus exposure and HLA in healthy donors. Overall study: Ancestry clustering placed around four fifths of several hundred genotyped donors in the Caucasian-associated cluster.

The CDR3 covers 14 residues. V lost 3 bases to trimming and J lost 7 bases; unmatched junction nucleotides: 5. Germline V lookup: CDR1 MNHEY, CDR2 SVGAGI. Findings and limits, study-wide: A later analysis showed TCR association rates differing by HLA locus, peaking at DRB1 and lowest at HLA-C. Rare TCR sequences predominated, though certain public TCRs were found in many donors.

This clone was seen only a few times. What it binds is unknown. Primers for the PCR totalled 60 Vbeta and 13 Jbeta. The data were produced by immunoSEQ multiplex PCR, yet TCRdb's version contains in-frame clones alone and is incomplete. Among some 180,000 clones, over 80% were seen once, and the ten largest hold less than 2.5%. The chain links TRBV6-5 to TRBJ2-7; 11 nucleotides line up with TRBD1. What was sequenced was PBMCs. The TCR sequence derives from a male donor in good health and CMV-seronegative. The CDR3 is CASSYRTGGREQYF. In DNA form, the CDR3 reads TGTGCCAGCAGTTATAGGACAGGGGGCAGAGAGCAGTACTTC.